Each of the 21 T cell receptor beta chains below was sequenced from the same sample in a study of blood T cell repertoires in COVID-19. Data came from immunoSEQ multiplex PCR; TCRdb stores just in-frame clones and leaves some out. Among approximately 160,000 clones listed, 90% were seen once. The specimen was peripheral blood. These receptors all come from a man aged 45-65 years with acute or convalescent COVID-19.

The chain couples TRBV9 to TRBJ1-6; 7 bases are shared with TRBD1. V trimming: 0 bases; J trimming: 3 bases; junction bases outside the gene matches: 0. The V gene's germline CDR1 is SGDLS and CDR2 YYNGEE. This CDR3 spans 15 amino acids. CDR3 sequence reads: CASSVGQGYNSPLHF. CDR3 nucleotides: TGTGCCAGCAGCGTAGGACAGGGCTATAATTCACCCCTCCACTTT.

The chain combines TRBV6-1 with TRBJ1-1, with a tentative D call TRBD1 (6 bases). This CDR3 has 14 amino acids. Trimming stripped 3 bases from V and 1 base from J, with 9 bases between. Germline V gene lookup returns CDR1 MNHNS and CDR2 SASEGT. The chain's CDR3 is CASSDRTENTEAFF. CDR3 nucleotide sequence: TGTGCCAGCAGTGACCGGACAGAGAACACTGAAGCTTTCTTT.

V usage is TRBV18 and J usage is TRBJ2-7; D is perhaps TRBD1 (5 bases). The V end lost 6 bases, the J end lost 4 bases, and 10 bases lay between the germline ends. The CDR3 has 12 amino acids. Germline values: CDR1 KGHSH, CDR2 LQKENI. CDR3 sequence: CASSDTQYEQYV. For the CDR3, the DNA is TGTGCCAGCTCGGACACCCAATACGAGCAGTACGTC.

V and J are TRBV7-6 and TRBJ2-5, with D possibly being TRBD1 (8 bases). The CDR3 spans 17 residues. Germline CDR1 SGHVS, CDR2 FNYEAQ. The germline V and J ends were trimmed by 9 bases and 6 bases, with 29 bases remaining between them. The CDR3 nucleotides read TGTGCCAGTGCCCCAGGGGGCCCTAGCGGCTTGAGGAAGACCCAGTACTTC. Protein product: CASAPGGPSGLRKTQYF.

The V call is TRBV4-1, the J call TRBJ2-3; 7 nucleotides match TRBD1. The CDR3 runs to 15 residues. In germline, CDR1 is MGHRA, CDR2 YSYEKL. The V segment lost 7 bases and the J segment 1 base; nucleotides outside the gene matches: 8. The CDR3, as DNA: TGCGCCAGCACCCTCCGACAGGGACGCACAGATACGCAGTATTTT. It is translated as CASTLRQGRTDTQYF.

This chain joins TRBV19 and TRBJ1-2, with 10 bases that match TRBD1. The V gene's germline CDR1 is LNHDA and CDR2 SQIVND (reference sequence). Trimming removed 5 bases from V and 3 bases from J; junction bases left unmatched: 9. This CDR3 spans 16 amino acids. CDR3 region: CASSPQGQGFDYGYTF. DNA of the CDR3: TGTGCCAGTAGTCCGCAGGGACAGGGGTTCGACTATGGCTACACCTTC.

The chain couples TRBV5-8 to TRBJ1-5; 10 bases align to TRBD1. Trimming at V came to 0 bases and at J to 6 bases, leaving 3 bases not matched to a gene. Germline values: CDR1 SGHTS, CDR2 YDEGEE. The CDR3 covers 15 residues. For the CDR3, the DNA is TGTGCCAGCAGCTTGGCGACAGGGGGCCGTCAGCCCCAGCATTTT. It specifies CASSLATGGRQPQHF.

The gene calls are TRBV19 and TRBJ1-5, with TRBD1 matching over 9 bases. The CDR3 contains 14 residues. CDR1 is LNHDA, CDR2 SQIVND, per germline (reference sequence). The trim removed 3 bases at V and 7 bases at J, leaving 4 bases unmatched. The CDR3 reads CASSIWDREQPQHF. In nucleotides, the CDR3 is TGTGCCAGTAGTATCTGGGACAGGGAACAGCCCCAGCATTTT.

V and J are TRBV4-1 and TRBJ1-2, with 9 positions matching TRBD1. CDR1 is MGHRA, CDR2 YSYEKL, per germline. The CDR3 totals 14 residues. Trimming at V came to 3 bases and at J to 5 bases, leaving 4 bases not matched to a gene. The CDR3 region has the DNA TGCGCCAGCAGCCAGGACAGGGGACGGTATGGCTACACCTTC. It encodes CASSQDRGRYGYTF.

This sequence joins TRBV19 and TRBJ2-3, with 9 bases that match TRBD1. The CDR3 is 14 amino acids. Germline CDR1 and CDR2: LNHDA and SQIVND (reference sequence). J was trimmed by 1 base and V by 6 bases; bases with no gene match: 2. CDR3 residues: CASSTGGGTDTQYF. In nucleotides, the CDR3 is TGTGCCAGTAGCACAGGGGGCGGCACAGATACGCAGTATTTT.

The chain couples TRBV5-1 to TRBJ2-5; 7 bases line up with TRBD2. With 0 bases clipped from V and 5 bases from J, the junction kept 4 bases outside the gene matches. CDR1 and CDR2 (germline): SGHRS, YFSETQ. The CDR3 has 14 residues. The CDR3 loop is CASSLAGGYETQYF. The CDR3 coding sequence is TGCGCCAGCAGCTTGGCCGGGGGGTATGAGACCCAGTACTTC.

This clone was recorded once. This chain connects TRBV11-3 to TRBJ2-2, with 7 bases lining up with TRBD2. V shed 5 bases, J shed 5 bases, and the junction held 8 bases outside the gene matches. Germline V gives CDR1 SGHNT, CDR2 YENEEA. CDR3 length: 15 residues. This CDR3 is CASSNRDYQTGELFF. CDR3 nucleotide sequence: TGTGCCAGCAGCAACCGGGACTACCAGACCGGGGAGCTGTTTTTT.

This chain links TRBV10-3 with TRBJ1-6, with a tentative D call TRBD1 (5 bases). With 11 bases removed from V and 8 bases from J, the gap between germline ends came to 22 bases. The CDR3 is made up of 15 amino acids. Germline V CDR1 and CDR2: ENHRY, SYGVKD. CDR3 bases: TGTGCCGGACGAGCCGGGGGTGGGCCTGATTCACCCCTCCACTTT. Amino acids: CAGRAGGGPDSPLHF.

The chain employs TRBV14 and TRBJ1-2; 10 nucleotides line up with TRBD1. J lost 4 bases, V lost 6 bases, and 11 bases had no gene match. This CDR3 spans 16 amino acids. Per the germline V gene, CDR1 is SGHDN and CDR2 is FVKESK. The CDR3: CASSLDRGRGSYGYTF. In nucleotides, the CDR3 is TGTGCCAGCAGTCTTGACAGGGGGCGCGGGAGCTATGGCTACACCTTC. Looking up the rest from reference TRBV14 and TRBJ1-2 gives the full variable domain: EAGVTQFPSHSVIEKGQTVTLRCDPISGHDNLYWYRRVMGKEIKFLLHFVKESKQDESGMPNNRFLAERTGGTYSTLKVQPAELEDSGVYFCASSLDRGRGSYGYTFGSGTRLTVV.

The rearrangement joins TRBV2 to TRBJ2-7, with a weak D call TRBD2 (5 bases). Germline assignment: CDR1 SNHLY and CDR2 FYNNEI. The V end was cut by 3 bases, the J end by 3 bases, with 6 bases between. The CDR3 has 12 amino acids. The CDR3 spells CASSDDYYEQYF. CDR3 nucleotides: TGTGCCAGCAGTGACGACTACTACGAGCAGTACTTC.

V is TRBV21-1 and J is TRBJ1-2; TRBD1, as called in the table, went unchecked against the DNA. TRBV21-1 is an annotated pseudogene. CDR3 length: 15 amino acids. Here the CDR3 reads CASSKSGQIPRDYTF. CDR3 in DNA: TGTGCCAGCAGCAAGTCGGGACAGATCCCCCGGGACTACACCTTC.

By share, this clone ranks as medium-sized (0.01 to 0.1%). The same CDR3 is also encoded by other DNA sequences in this sample. This CDR3 is CASSPTGGMNTEAFF. For the CDR3, the DNA is TGTGCCAGCAGCCCGACAGGGGGCATGAACACTGAAGCTTTCTTT. J is TRBJ1-1 and V is TRBV27, with 10 positions matching TRBD1. The V gene end was trimmed by 6 bases and the J gene end by 0 bases; junction bases not matched to a gene: 4. Germline CDR1 and CDR2: MNHEY and SMNVEV (reference sequence). This CDR3 spans 15 amino acids.

CDR3 residues: CASSPPGLGYTF. The CDR3 bases are TGTGCCAGCAGTCCCCCAGGTTTGGGCTACACCTTC. V usage is TRBV28 and J usage is TRBJ1-2; no definite D call. V lost 5 bases and J lost 8, with 12 bases in between. Germline CDR1 MDHEN, CDR2 SYDVKM. CDR3 length: 12 amino acids.

The sample holds one count of this clone. The gene calls are TRBV29-1 and TRBJ1-2; no clear D gene. The CDR3 has 12 amino acids. Germline V gives CDR1 SQVTM, CDR2 ANQGSEA. The V and J ends lost 3 bases and 4 bases respectively, with 9 bases between them. CDR3 loop: CSVEGSFYGYTF. CDR3 bases: TGCAGCGTTGAGGGCAGTTTCTATGGCTACACCTTC.

V usage is TRBV9 and J usage is TRBJ2-1, with 9 nucleotides matching TRBD1. Germline-derived CDR1 and CDR2 are SGDLS and YYNGEE. V lost 1 base, J lost 8 bases, and 10 bases stayed unmatched. The CDR3 extends over 16 amino acids. The DNA for the CDR3 is TGTGCCAGCAGCGTAAGTCGGGACAGGGTAGTCTATGAGCAGTTCTTC. Its translation is CASSVSRDRVVYEQFF.

This chain joins TRBV29-1 and TRBJ1-3, with D unclear. The V gene's germline CDR1 is SQVTM and CDR2 ANQGSEA. This CDR3 region has 12 residues. The germline V and J ends were trimmed by 7 bases and 0 bases, with 7 bases remaining between them. In nucleotides, the CDR3 is TGCAGCGCGGACTTCTCTGGAAACACCATATATTTT. Encoded protein: CSADFSGNTIYF. The variable domain in full, completed from reference TRBV29-1 and TRBJ1-3, reads SAVISQKPSRDICQRGTSLTIQCQVDSQVTMMFWYRQQPGQSLTLIATANQGSEATYESGFVIDKFPISRPNLTFSTLTVSNMSPEDSSIYLCSADFSGNTIYFGEGSWLTVV.